Below are 25 T cell receptor beta chains sequenced from a single sample in a study of Graves' ophthalmopathy and Graves' hyperthyroidism. Amplification from RNA transcripts yielded the TCR beta CDR3 regions. An initial RT-PCR round employing HTBI primers preceded a second-round multiplex PCR. TCRdb reanalysed the multiplex PCR reads using MiXCR and keeps one entry per CDR3 protein. Among over a million distinct CDR3 sequences listed, roughly 35% were seen once. The material sequenced was peripheral blood or thyroid tissue (not recorded which). These receptors all stem from an adult man with Graves' hyperthyroidism.

V is TRBV25-1 and J is TRBJ2-5; the D is unclear. CDR1 MGHDK and CDR2 SYGVNS come from the germline V gene. The length of the CDR3 is 14 residues. Deletions cut 6 bases from V and 1 base from J, with 12 bases between. CDR3 DNA: TGTGCCAGCAGCTTTGTAATGTCCCAAGAGACCCAGTACTTC. Protein: CASSFVMSQETQYF.

This clonotype was found a few times. This chain connects TRBV19 to TRBJ2-7, with D perhaps matching TRBD1 or TRBD2 (5 bases each). Trimming took off 0 bases at V and 3 bases at J, with 18 bases between the two ends. The CDR3 sequence is 17 residues long. Germline assignment: CDR1 LNHDA and CDR2 SQIVND (reference sequence). The CDR3 DNA is TGTGCCAGTAGTATAGATGGCCGGGACGGTCCCCTCTACGAGCAGTACTTC. This translates into CASSIDGRDGPLYEQYF.

Many counts were recorded for this clonotype. The rearrangement joins TRBV10-3 to TRBJ1-1, with TRBD1 identical over 7 bases. J was trimmed by 2 bases and V by 4 bases; bases with no gene match: 10. CDR1 is ENHRY and CDR2 is SYGVKD in the germline V gene. The length of the CDR3 is 16 residues. Here the CDR3 reads CAISASGGVRNTEAFF. CDR3 bases: TGTGCCATCAGTGCCTCAGGGGGGGTTAGAAACACTGAAGCTTTCTTT.

The genes are TRBV12-3 or TRBV12-4 and TRBJ2-5; 7 bases agree with TRBD2. J gave up 2 bases and V 3 bases, and 9 bases lay outside the gene matches. The CDR3 covers 16 residues. In DNA, the CDR3 is TGTGCCAGCAGTTTGGCGAGCGGGAAATGGCAAGAGACCCAGTACTTC. As protein: CASSLASGKWQETQYF.

This clonotype was counted between two and nine times. This chain joins TRBV2 and TRBJ2-5; D is tentatively TRBD1 or TRBD2 (6 bases each). The CDR3 covers 15 residues. Trimming stripped 6 bases from V and 2 bases from J, with 16 bases between. Germline V gives CDR1 SNHLY, CDR2 FYNNEI. CDR3 sequence reads: CASSRTAGTQETQYF. DNA for the CDR3: TGTGCCAGCAGCCGGACAGCCGGGACTCAAGAGACCCAGTACTTC.

This chain uses TRBV20-1 with TRBJ2-5; tentatively, D is TRBD2 (5 bases). Between the trimmed V and J ends, which lost 6 bases and 2 bases, there was a span of 13 bases. This CDR3 has 13 amino acids. CDR1 is DFQATT, CDR2 SNEGSKA, per germline (reference sequence). The CDR3 DNA sequence: TGCAGTGCCCACGGACTCGTACAAGAGACCCAGTACTTC. Its protein product is CSAHGLVQETQYF.

This clonotype was observed at least ten times. The rearrangement joins TRBV12-3 or TRBV12-4 to TRBJ1-1, with 10 bases identical to TRBD1. The junction had 6 bases not matched to a gene; V was cut back by 6 bases and J by 5 bases. The CDR3 totals 14 residues. CDR3 protein: CASSSTGGVTEAFF. CDR3 nucleotides: TGTGCCAGCAGCTCGACAGGGGGCGTGACTGAAGCTTTCTTT.

In this sample, this clonotype turned up many times. The chain links TRBV20-1 to TRBJ2-7; 9 positions agree with TRBD2. The CDR3 sequence is 14 residues long. V gave up 3 bases and J gave up 7 bases; unmatched junction bases: 10. From germline, CDR1 is DFQATT and CDR2 SNEGSKA (reference sequence). This CDR3 reads CSAREREARSEQYF. CDR3 DNA sequence: TGCAGTGCTAGGGAGCGGGAGGCCCGTTCTGAGCAGTACTTC.

Points on this clonotype: Possible read error: a much larger clone is one base away. The chain couples TRBV6-5 to TRBJ1-1; 8 bases line up with TRBD1. The J segment lost 4 bases and the V segment lost 5 bases, leaving 9 bases of the junction unmatched. Per germline, CDR1 MNHEY and CDR2 SVGAGI. The CDR3 spans 15 residues. CDR3 sequence reads: CASSGFGTGLTEAFF. The CDR3 DNA sequence: TGTGCCAGCAGTGGTTTCGGGACAGGTCTCACTGAAGCTTTCTTT.

This clonotype came up a few times. The rearrangement links TRBV9 to TRBJ1-5; D remains unclear. The CDR3 length is 13 residues. Germline V gene sequence: CDR1 SGDLS, CDR2 YYNGEE. Trimming stripped 10 bases from V and 0 bases from J, with 11 bases between. CDR3 sequence: CAWSADSNQPQHF. In DNA form, the CDR3 reads TGTGCCTGGAGTGCGGATAGCAATCAGCCCCAGCATTTT.

This clonotype was detected many times. The J gene is TRBJ2-7, the V gene TRBV29-1; TRBD2 aligns across 12 bases. The CDR3 loop spans 15 amino acids. The germline V gene encodes CDR1 SQVTM and CDR2 ANQGSEA. The junction had 6 bases not matched to a gene; V was cut back by 5 bases and J by 1 base. The CDR3 DNA is TGCAGCGTTACCCTAGCGGGAGGGGTATCCTACGAGCAGTACTTC. This encodes CSVTLAGGVSYEQYF.

CDR3 coding DNA: TGCAGCGTTGTCCCAGGTAACAATCAGCCCCAGCATTTT. Protein: CSVVPGNNQPQHF. The V gene is TRBV29-1, the J gene TRBJ1-5; D call uncertain. V shed 4 bases and J shed 3 bases, with 10 bases lying between them. CDR3 length: 13 residues. CDR1 and CDR2 (germline): SQVTM, ANQGSEA.

This clonotype occurred many times. The CDR3 nucleotides read TGTGCCAGCAGCAGCCGGGACAGACCTAACTATGGCTACACCTTC. This encodes CASSSRDRPNYGYTF. The rearrangement joins TRBV7-2 to TRBJ1-2; 7 nucleotides match TRBD1. The V gene end was trimmed by 5 bases and the J gene end by 0 bases; junction bases not matched to a gene: 6. This CDR3 is built from 15 residues. Germline lookup yields CDR1 SGHTA and CDR2 FQGNSA.

This clonotype was recorded many times. This chain connects TRBV19 to TRBJ2-5; perhaps D is TRBD1 or TRBD2 (5 bases each). The V end lost 3 bases, the J end lost 7 bases, and 12 bases lay between the germline ends. This CDR3 is 13 amino acids long. Per germline, CDR1 LNHDA and CDR2 SQIVND (reference sequence). CDR3 sequence reads: CASSMEGTRTQYF. CDR3 coding DNA: TGTGCCAGTAGTATGGAAGGGACGAGGACCCAGTACTTC.

This clonotype was seen only a few times. The chain uses TRBV6-5 and TRBJ1-1; D not resolved. With 0 bases removed from V and 4 bases from J, the gap between germline ends came to 12 bases. This CDR3 comprises 15 residues. Germline values: CDR1 MNHEY, CDR2 SVGAGI. CDR3 in amino acids: CASSYSRDLGTEAFF. The CDR3 DNA is TGTGCCAGCAGTTACTCGCGGGATCTCGGCACTGAAGCTTTCTTT.

The V gene is TRBV12-3 or TRBV12-4, the J gene TRBJ2-5, with 7 bases that match TRBD1. CDR3 size: 15 residues. After removal of 8 bases from V and 2 bases from J, the junction contained 11 bases not matched to a gene. The CDR3 DNA reads TGTGCCAGCCTTTACCTCTCAGGGGGACAAGAGACCCAGTACTTC. Translation: CASLYLSGGQETQYF.

In this sample, this clonotype turned up many times. The chain carries TRBV7-8 and TRBJ1-4; 9 bases are shared with TRBD1. Losses at the gene ends were 1 base for V and 10 bases for J; bases not matched to a gene: 13. Germline lookup yields CDR1 SGHVS and CDR2 FQNEAQ. The CDR3 consists of 17 residues. The CDR3 region has the DNA TGTGCCAGCAGCTTAGGATCCTCCCCGGGACAGGGCCTAAAACTGTTTTTT. It specifies CASSLGSSPGQGLKLFF. The variable domain in full, completed from reference TRBV7-8 and TRBJ1-4, reads GAGVSQSPRYKVAKRGQDVALRCDPISGHVSLFWYQQALGQGPEFLTYFQNEAQLDKSGLPSDRFFAERPEGSVSTLKIQRTQQEDSAVYLCASSLGSSPGQGLKLFFGSGTQLSVL.

V gene TRBV20-1 combines with J gene TRBJ1-4; D is unresolved. Per germline, CDR1 DFQATT and CDR2 SNEGSKA (reference sequence). This CDR3 spans 14 amino acids. The germline V and J ends were trimmed by 2 bases and 5 bases, with 12 bases remaining between them. In nucleotides, the CDR3 is TGCAGTGCTAGAAACCCGGGAAAAAATGAAAAACTGTTTTTT. It is translated as CSARNPGKNEKLFF.

This clonotype was seen many times. The chain recombines TRBV7-2 with TRBJ1-4; no clear D. Germline CDR1 is SGHTA and CDR2 is FQGNSA. This CDR3 is 14 amino acids long. The V and J ends lost 0 bases and 5 bases respectively, with 7 bases between them. Written as DNA, the CDR3 is TGTGCCAGCAGCTTAGCTGGCTGGAATGAAAAACTGTTTTTT. As protein: CASSLAGWNEKLFF.

This clonotype was seen ten or more times. The J gene is TRBJ1-2, the V gene TRBV5-1; D is ambiguous. This CDR3 spans 14 amino acids. Germline lookup yields CDR1 SGHRS and CDR2 YFSETQ. The V end lost 0 bases, the J end lost 3 bases, and 9 bases lay between the germline ends. The CDR3 protein is CASSLGLDHYGYTF. CDR3 nucleotide sequence: TGCGCCAGCAGCTTGGGTCTAGACCACTATGGCTACACCTTC.

Points on this clonotype: The junction departs from germline at one end; a sequencing error may be responsible. The V gene is TRBV7-2, the J gene TRBJ2-7, with TRBD2 matching 9 bases. This CDR3 has 18 amino acids. The V gene's germline CDR1 is SGHTA and CDR2 FQGNSA. As DNA, the CDR3 is TGTGCCAGCAGCTTAGAGGTGGGGGAGCGGGAGGTAGACTACGGGCAGTACTTC. Translation: CASSLEVGEREVDYGQYF.

In its sample, this clonotype was seen a few times. V usage is TRBV10-3 and J usage is TRBJ1-4, with TRBD1 as a possible D gene (6 bases). The end of the DNA aligns better with TRBJ2-2, so the J call may be wrong. The CDR3 is 12 amino acids. CDR1 and CDR2 (germline): ENHRY, SYGVKD. The CDR3 here is CATGEDRGELFF. CDR3 DNA sequence: TGTGCCACCGGCGAGGACAGAGGGGAGCTGTTTTTT.

A note on this clonotype: A much larger clone sits a single nucleotide away, making a read error possible. The chain is built from TRBV7-7 and TRBJ1-1; no clear D gene. V lost 1 base and J 1 base, leaving 10 bases between the germline ends. The CDR3 consists of 15 residues. Germline lookup yields CDR1 SSHAT and CDR2 FNYEAQ (reference sequence). CDR3: CASSLVRSRNTEAFF. The CDR3 DNA is TGTGCCAGCAGCTTAGTCAGGAGCCGGAACACTGAAGCTTTCTTT.

V is TRBV7-9 and J is TRBJ1-2, with a tentative D call TRBD1 (6 bases). The ends were cut back, 5 bases at V and 8 bases at J, with 15 bases in the middle. The length of the CDR3 is 13 residues. Germline loops: CDR1 SEHNR, CDR2 FQNEAQ (reference sequence). The CDR3 loop reads CASSVRGVYGYTF. The CDR3 DNA is TGTGCCAGCAGCGTCAGGGGTGTATACGGCTACACCTTC.

The chain employs TRBV19 and TRBJ2-2; TRBD2 matches 9 bases. The CDR3 is made up of 16 amino acids. Per the germline V gene, CDR1 is LNHDA and CDR2 is SQIVND (reference sequence). After removal of 9 bases from V and 5 bases from J, the junction contained 13 bases not matched to a gene. Here the CDR3 reads CASSPRTSAGTGELFF. In DNA, the CDR3 is TGTGCCAGCAGCCCGAGGACTAGCGCGGGGACCGGGGAGCTGTTTTTT.